Listed below are T cell receptor beta chains from one sample, sequenced in a study of T cell responses to AZD1222 COVID-19 vaccine. Clones were sequenced by immunoSEQ multiplex PCR, and TCRdb holds only the in-frame ones, with some missing. This sample has about 110,000 clones; about 91% occur once, and the top ten carry about 6.5%. Specimen: peripheral blood, collected 28 days after the second AZD1222 dose. Source of these receptors: an adult who received the AZD1222 COVID-19 vaccine. Each CDR3 is given with its conserved first and last residue. D genes are given only for firm matches. The listing skips clone size in some rows; elsewhere it reads once, few, many or a size class.

j_call v_call cdr3_length clone_size d_call cdr3_nt cdr3_aa
TRBJ1-2 TRBV4-1 12 NA NA TGCGCCAGCAGCCAAGACCGACATGGCTACACCTTC CASSQDRHGYTF
TRBJ1-1 TRBV7-4 13 NA NA TGTGCCAGCAGCTTACCCCGGGGTACTGAAGCTTTCTTT CASSLPRGTEAFF
TRBJ2-7 TRBV12-3/TRBV12-4 12 NA NA TGTGCCAGCAGTTTCGGGTTGGGCGAGCAGTACTTC CASSFGLGEQYF
TRBJ1-2 TRBV7-2 14 NA NA TGTGCCAGCAGCTTTAGTCAAGTTAACTATGGCTACACCTTC CASSFSQVNYGYTF
TRBJ2-7 TRBV4-1 14 NA NA TGCGCCAGCAGCCACCAGACAGAGGGCTACGAGCAGTACTTC CASSHQTEGYEQYF
TRBJ2-4 TRBV3-1/TRBV3-2 16 NA TRBD2 TGTGCCAGCAGCCAGCTAGCGGGGGCCCCTAGCGGCATTCAGTACTTC CASSQLAGAPSGIQYF
TRBJ2-7 TRBV9 15 NA NA TGTGCCAGCAGCGTAGATGGGGTTACCTCCTACGAGCAGTACTTC CASSVDGVTSYEQYF
TRBJ1-4 TRBV4-1 14 NA NA TGCGCCAGCAGCCAAGAGGTGTATAATGAAAAACTGTTTTTT CASSQEVYNEKLFF
TRBJ2-7 TRBV7-2 13 NA NA TGTGCCAGCAGCCCGTGGTTGGGCTACGAGCAGTACTTC CASSPWLGYEQYF
TRBJ1-2 TRBV4-2 14 NA NA TGTGCCAGCAGCCAAGATTTAGGTAACTATGGCTACACCTTC CASSQDLGNYGYTF
TRBJ1-1 TRBV4-2 15 NA TRBD1 TGTGCCAGCAGACCTTCGACAGGGATGAACACTGAAGCTTTCTTT CASRPSTGMNTEAFF
TRBJ2-7 TRBV10-1 14 NA NA TGCGCCAGCAGTGAGGCGAGGGCCCCCTACGAGCAGTACTTC CASSEARAPYEQYF
TRBJ2-1 TRBV4-3 17 NA NA TGCGCCAGCAGCCAAGAAGGGGGGGGGACACTTTACAATGAGCAGTTCTTC CASSQEGGGTLYNEQFF
TRBJ2-1 TRBV18 13 NA NA TGTGCCAGCTCACCGAACTACCTCAATGAGCAGTTCTTC CASSPNYLNEQFF
TRBJ1-5 TRBV15 14 NA NA TGTGCCACCAGCAGGGGGGCGGGTAATCAGCCCCAGCATTTT CATSRGAGNQPQHF
TRBJ2-5 TRBV7-9 13 NA NA TGTGCCAGCAGCTTGAGCCACCAAGAGACCCAGTACTTC CASSLSHQETQYF
TRBJ1-4 TRBV28 17 NA NA TGTGCCTCCACCGGGGCGGCTCCCGGGGGGCCTAATGAAAAACTGTTTTTT CASTGAAPGGPNEKLFF
TRBJ1-5 TRBV7-2 14 NA NA TGTGCCAGCAGCTTAGGGTCATACTATCAGCCCCAGCATTTT CASSLGSYYQPQHF
TRBJ1-3 TRBV9 16 NA NA TGTGCCAGCAGCCCGCCGGGACAAAGTTCTGGAAACACCATATATTTT CASSPPGQSSGNTIYF
TRBJ1-2 TRBV4-3 16 NA NA TGCGCCAGCAGCCGCCAAGCGGACAGCCCCGGGGATGGCTACACCTTC CASSRQADSPGDGYTF
TRBJ2-5 TRBV4-3 15 NA TRBD2 TGCGCCAGCAGCCAACTTAGCGGGGGCGTGGGGACCCAGTACTTC CASSQLSGGVGTQYF
TRBJ1-3 TRBV11-2 16 NA TRBD1 TGTGCCAGCAGCTCCGCGGGACAGTTCGCTGGAAACACCATATATTTT CASSSAGQFAGNTIYF
TRBJ1-2 TRBV4-2 13 NA NA TGTGCCAGCACCCCGAGGGTTAACTATGGCTACACCTTC CASTPRVNYGYTF
TRBJ1-4 TRBV28 13 NA NA TGTGCCAGCAGTTTAAGGGCAAATGAAAAACTGTTTTTT CASSLRANEKLFF
TRBJ2-7 TRBV7-8 14 NA NA TGTGCCAGCAGCTTAGATGAGAGCCTCTACGAGCAGTACTTC CASSLDESLYEQYF
TRBJ2-6 TRBV28 15 NA NA TGTGCCAGCAGTCAAACATCCCCTGGGGCCAACGTCCTGACTTTC CASSQTSPGANVLTF
TRBJ1-2 TRBV6-5 13 NA TRBD1 TGTGCCAGCGAGAACAGGGGAACGTTCGGCTACACCTTC CASENRGTFGYTF
TRBJ2-3 TRBV7-3 14 NA TRBD1 TGTGCCAGCAGCTTACGGCAGGGGGCAGATACGCAGTATTTT CASSLRQGADTQYF
TRBJ1-1 TRBV9 14 NA NA TGTGCCAGCAGCGATGCAGGGGTACGCACTGAAGCTTTCTTT CASSDAGVRTEAFF
TRBJ1-5 TRBV18 14 NA NA TGTGCCAGCTCACCACCGGGGGGCAATCAGCCCCAGCATTTT CASSPPGGNQPQHF
TRBJ2-5 TRBV5-6 14 NA TRBD1 TGTGCCAGCAGGCGGACAGGGGATCAAGAGACCCAGTACTTC CASRRTGDQETQYF
TRBJ2-2 TRBV6-4 15 NA TRBD2 TGTGCCAGCAGTCCAAGCGGGGGGACCACCGGGGAGCTGTTTTTT CASSPSGGTTGELFF
TRBJ1-2 TRBV15 15 NA TRBD1 TGTGCCACCAGCCAAGGGACAGGGGGCAGCTATGGCTACACCTTC CATSQGTGGSYGYTF
TRBJ1-4 TRBV2 14 NA TRBD1 TGTGCCAGCAGAAGTACAGGGGAAGTCGGAAAACTGTTTTTT CASRSTGEVGKLFF
TRBJ2-1 TRBV5-8 15 NA NA TGTGCCAGCAGCTTGGGTGTAAGCTCCTACAATGAGCAGTTCTTC CASSLGVSSYNEQFF
TRBJ1-5 TRBV2 13 NA NA TGTGCCAGCACCGGGGAGGGGGAGAAGCCCCAGCATTTT CASTGEGEKPQHF
TRBJ1-1 TRBV18 15 NA NA TGTGCCAGCTCACCTGACGAACAGATTTACACTGAAGCTTTCTTT CASSPDEQIYTEAFF
TRBJ2-1 TRBV7-2 15 NA NA TGTGCCAGCAGCTTAGGTCCGATGCCGGGCAATGAGCAGTTCTTC CASSLGPMPGNEQFF
TRBJ1-5 TRBV24-1 16 few TRBD1 TGTGCCACCAGTGATTCACGACAGGGGTCAGTTCAGCCCCAGCATTTT CATSDSRQGSVQPQHF
TRBJ2-2 TRBV15 19 NA TRBD2 TGTGCCACCAGCAGAGATGTGACTAGCGGGGGGGTTGGCACCGGGGAGCTGTTTTTT CATSRDVTSGGVGTGELFF
TRBJ1-6 TRBV7-2 14 NA TRBD1 TGTGCCAGCAGCCAGGGGGCCGGTAATTCACCCCTCCACTTT CASSQGAGNSPLHF
TRBJ1-2 TRBV18 14 NA NA TGTGCCAGCTCACGGTCGGAGTTGGACTATGGCTACACCTTC CASSRSELDYGYTF
TRBJ1-3 TRBV4-2 18 NA NA TGTGCCAGCAGCCTCTTGGGCCAGCTCCAAAGCTCCGGAAACACCATATATTTT CASSLLGQLQSSGNTIYF
TRBJ1-6 TRBV14 16 NA NA TGTGCCAGCAGCCAAAGGACCGGGGGTAATAATTCACCCCTCCACTTT CASSQRTGGNNSPLHF
TRBJ1-4 TRBV4-2 17 NA NA TGTGCCAGCAGCCAAGATCAATCCCGCCAGGGTAATGAAAAACTGTTTTTT CASSQDQSRQGNEKLFF
TRBJ1-1 TRBV3-1/TRBV3-2 15 NA NA TGTGCCAGCAGCCAAGCGCGCAGGCCCCACACTGAAGCTTTCTTT CASSQARRPHTEAFF
TRBJ2-5 TRBV2 12 NA NA TGTGCCACCCCAACTCAGGAAGAGACCCAGTACTTC CATPTQEETQYF
TRBJ2-7 TRBV5-4 13 NA TRBD1 TGTGCCAGCAGTAAAGGACAGGGTGACGAGCAGTACTTC CASSKGQGDEQYF
TRBJ1-3 TRBV19 12 NA NA TGTGCCAGTAGGAGCTCTGGAAACACCATATATTTT CASRSSGNTIYF
TRBJ2-7 TRBV28 14 NA NA TGTGCCAGCAGTTTAGCCGTTCACCAAGCCGAGCAGTACTTC CASSLAVHQAEQYF